The clone carrying this TCR beta chain has a handful of counts. This record comes from a study of blood T cell repertoires in COVID-19. Across the study: The United States, Italy and Spain supplied acute and convalescent COVID-19 samples. PBMCs, B-cell-depleted T cells, or T cells were the source of the cDNA or gDNA that made up the material.

In the authors' methods: Reference gene primers were amplified, and this amplification served to estimate nucleated cell counts. Repertoires were generated with immunoSEQ multiplex PCR, while TCRdb's copy carries only in-frame clones and drops some. Clonal size and the V and J genes are those of that table, whereas D and trimming came from the DNA. The data contain around 120,000 clones, roughly 80% of them singletons. The germline V and J ends were trimmed by 0 bases and 5 bases, with 7 bases remaining between them. The CDR3 covers 13 residues. In germline, CDR1 is SGHAT, CDR2 FQDESV (reference sequence).

The clonotype originates from a man between 65 and 85 years old with acute or convalescent COVID-19. The chain carries TRBV11-1 and TRBJ1-1; no clear D. Input material: peripheral blood. The CDR3 nucleotides are TGTGCCAGCAGCTTAGCGCAGTGGACTGAAGCTTTCTTT. Protein: CASSLAQWTEAFF.